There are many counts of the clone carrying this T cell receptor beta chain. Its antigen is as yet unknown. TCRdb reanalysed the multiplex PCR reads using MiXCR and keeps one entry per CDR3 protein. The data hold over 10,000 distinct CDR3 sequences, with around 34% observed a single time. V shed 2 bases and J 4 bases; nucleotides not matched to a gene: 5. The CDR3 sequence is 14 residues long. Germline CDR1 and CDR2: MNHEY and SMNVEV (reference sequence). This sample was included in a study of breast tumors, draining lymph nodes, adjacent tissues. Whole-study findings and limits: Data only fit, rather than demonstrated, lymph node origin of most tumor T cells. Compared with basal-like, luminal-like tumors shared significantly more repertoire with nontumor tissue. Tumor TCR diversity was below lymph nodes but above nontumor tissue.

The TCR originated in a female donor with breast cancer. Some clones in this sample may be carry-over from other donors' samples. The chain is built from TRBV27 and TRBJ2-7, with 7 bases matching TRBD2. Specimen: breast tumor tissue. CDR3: CASSLIQAGYEQYF. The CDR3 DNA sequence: TGTGCCAGCAGTTTAATTCAAGCGGGATACGAGCAGTACTTC.